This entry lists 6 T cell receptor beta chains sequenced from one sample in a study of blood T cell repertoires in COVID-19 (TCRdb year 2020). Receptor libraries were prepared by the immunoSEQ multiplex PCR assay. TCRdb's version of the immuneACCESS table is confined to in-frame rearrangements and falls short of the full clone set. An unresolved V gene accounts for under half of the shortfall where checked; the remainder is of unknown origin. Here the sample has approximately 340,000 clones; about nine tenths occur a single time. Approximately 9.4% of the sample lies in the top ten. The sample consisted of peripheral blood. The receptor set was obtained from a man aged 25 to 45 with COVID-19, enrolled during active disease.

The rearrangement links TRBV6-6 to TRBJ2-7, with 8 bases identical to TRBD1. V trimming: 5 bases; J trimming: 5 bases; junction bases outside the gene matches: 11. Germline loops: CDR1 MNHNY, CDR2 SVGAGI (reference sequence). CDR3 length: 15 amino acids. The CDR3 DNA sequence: TGTGCCAGCAGTCCGACAGGGGAACGAAACAACGAGCAGTACTTC. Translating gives CASSPTGERNNEQYF.

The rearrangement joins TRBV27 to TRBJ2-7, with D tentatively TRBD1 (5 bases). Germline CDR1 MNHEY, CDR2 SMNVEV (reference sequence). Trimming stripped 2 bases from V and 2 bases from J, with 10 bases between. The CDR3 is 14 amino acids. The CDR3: CASSLVQGPYEQYF. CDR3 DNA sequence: TGTGCCAGCAGTTTAGTCCAGGGCCCCTACGAGCAGTACTTC.

Here the CDR3 reads CATSDLLLDYGYTF. The CDR3 DNA follows: TGTGCCACCAGTGATTTGCTTCTAGACTATGGCTACACCTTC. The gene calls are TRBV24-1 and TRBJ1-2; no firm D call. The CDR3 totals 14 residues. CDR1 KGHDR and CDR2 SFDVKD come from the germline V gene. The V end lost 0 bases, the J end lost 3 bases, and 7 bases lay between the germline ends.

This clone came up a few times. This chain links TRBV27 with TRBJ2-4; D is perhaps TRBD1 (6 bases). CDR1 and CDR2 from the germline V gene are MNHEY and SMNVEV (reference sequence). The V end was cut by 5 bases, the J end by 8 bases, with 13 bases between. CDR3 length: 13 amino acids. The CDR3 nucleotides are TGTGCCAGCAGTCAACAGGGTTCGTACATTCAGTACTTC. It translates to CASSQQGSYIQYF.

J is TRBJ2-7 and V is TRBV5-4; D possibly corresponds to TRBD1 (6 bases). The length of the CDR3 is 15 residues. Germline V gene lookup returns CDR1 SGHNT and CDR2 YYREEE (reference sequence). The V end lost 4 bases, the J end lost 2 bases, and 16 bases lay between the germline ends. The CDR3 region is CASSAPGTSAYEQYF. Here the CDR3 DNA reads TGTGCCAGCAGCGCGCCCGGGACATCGGCCTACGAGCAGTACTTC.

CDR3 nucleotide sequence: TGTGCCAGCAGCTTGATGGGGCGGTCCTACGAGCAGTACTTC. Its protein product is CASSLMGRSYEQYF. The gene calls are TRBV5-6 and TRBJ2-7; tentative D call: TRBD1 (5 bases). Per the germline V gene, CDR1 is SGHDT and CDR2 is YYEEEE. V was trimmed by 1 base and J by 1 base, leaving 9 bases between them. CDR3 length: 14 residues.